This paragraph reports one T cell receptor (beta chain). Antigen unknown. PCR primers comprised 60 Vbeta and 13 Jbeta primers. Clones were read by immunoSEQ multiplex PCR, and TCRdb kept only the in-frame ones, dropping some. The repertoire holds 150,000 to 200,000 clones, with 82% as singletons. The data were taken from a study of cytomegalovirus exposure and HLA in healthy donors. Findings of the study overall: Previously analyzed data showed that most TCR beta V segments were productive at a frequency of about 87% or about 30%. Upon later analysis, TCR association rates were observed to vary by HLA locus, being highest for DRB1 and lowest for HLA-C. Rarity held for most TCR sequences, but there were some public TCRs that occurred in many donors. In vitro experiments confirmed that three CMV-associated chains were specific for CMV antigens.

The germline CDR1 and CDR2 sequences are MNHEY and SMNVEV (reference sequence). This CDR3 is 14 amino acids long. V lost 5 bases and J lost 7; bases outside the gene matches: 4. This chain uses TRBV27 with TRBJ2-1; TRBD2 matches at 11 bases. The clonotype originates from a middle-aged man in good health and CMV-seronegative. Specimen: PBMCs. The CDR3 region has the DNA TGTGCCAGCAGTGTCATAGCGGGGGGGAATGAGCAGTTCTTC. This codes for CASSVIAGGNEQFF.